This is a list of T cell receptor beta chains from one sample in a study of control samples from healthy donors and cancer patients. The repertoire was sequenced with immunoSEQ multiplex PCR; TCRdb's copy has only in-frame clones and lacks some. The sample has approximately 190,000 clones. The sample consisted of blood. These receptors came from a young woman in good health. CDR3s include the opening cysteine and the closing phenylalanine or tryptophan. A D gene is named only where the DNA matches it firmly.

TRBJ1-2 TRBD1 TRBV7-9 CASSLGGQGYTF TGTGCCAGCAGCTTAGGGGGACAGGGGTACACCTTC
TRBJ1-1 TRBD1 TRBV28 CNVRGPGGTEAFF TGTAATGTGAGGGGGCCGGGAGGCACTGAAGCTTTCTTT
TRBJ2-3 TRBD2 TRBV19 CASRPRRGGAEDTDTQYF TGTGCCAGTAGGCCCAGGCGGGGGGGGGCCGAGGACACAGATACGCAGTATTTT
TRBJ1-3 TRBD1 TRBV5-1 CASAYQGASSGNTIYF TGCGCCAGCGCATATCAGGGGGCGTCCTCTGGAAACACCATATATTTT
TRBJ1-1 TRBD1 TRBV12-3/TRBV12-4 CASSIQGYTEAFF TGTGCCAGCAGTATACAGGGGTACACTGAAGCTTTCTTT
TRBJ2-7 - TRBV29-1 CSVGSGIAYEQYF TGCAGCGTTGGATCCGGGATCGCCTACGAGCAGTACTTC
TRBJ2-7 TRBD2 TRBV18 CASSPPGGDEQYF TGTGCCAGCTCACCTCCGGGAGGGGACGAGCAGTACTTC
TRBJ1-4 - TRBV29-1 CSVSDGATNEKLFF TGCAGCGTGAGCGACGGAGCAACTAATGAAAAACTGTTTTTT
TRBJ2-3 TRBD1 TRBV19 CASPGQGDTDTQYF TGTGCCAGCCCCGGACAGGGCGACACAGATACGCAGTATTTT
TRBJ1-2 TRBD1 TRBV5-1 CASSPRQGYGYTF TGCGCCAGCAGCCCTAGACAGGGCTATGGCTACACCTTC
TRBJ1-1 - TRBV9 CASSVGGENTEAFF TGTGCCAGCAGCGTAGGGGGGGAGAACACTGAAGCTTTCTTT
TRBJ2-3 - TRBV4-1 CASSQDLGRSTDTQYF TGCGCCAGCAGCCAAGATCTTGGCAGAAGCACAGATACGCAGTATTTT
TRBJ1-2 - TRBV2 CASAPDGFSNYGYTF TGTGCCAGCGCTCCGGACGGATTTTCTAACTATGGCTACACCTTC
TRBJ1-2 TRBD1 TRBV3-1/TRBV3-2 CASSRGASAGGVYGYTF TGTGCCAGCAGCCGGGGGGCCTCGGCAGGGGGTGTCTATGGCTACACCTTC
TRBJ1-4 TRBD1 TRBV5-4 CASSLGATGPYEKLFF TGTGCCAGCAGCTTAGGGGCGACAGGGCCTTATGAAAAACTGTTTTTT
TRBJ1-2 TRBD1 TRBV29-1 CSVEGQGNGYTF TGCAGCGTTGAGGGACAGGGTAATGGCTACACCTTC
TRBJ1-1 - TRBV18 CASGGGPASTEAFF TGTGCCAGCGGAGGGGGGCCGGCGTCCACTGAAGCTTTCTTT
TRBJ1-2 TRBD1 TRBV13 CASSLEGARRDRRSYGYTF TGTGCCAGCAGCTTAGAGGGGGCGAGGCGGGACAGGCGATCCTATGGCTACACCTTC
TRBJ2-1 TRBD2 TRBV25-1 CASSLAGSYNEQFF TGTGCCAGCAGTTTAGCGGGATCCTACAATGAGCAGTTCTTC
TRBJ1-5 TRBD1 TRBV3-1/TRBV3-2 CASSQIPGQQPQHF TGTGCCAGCAGCCAGATTCCGGGACAGCAGCCCCAGCATTTT
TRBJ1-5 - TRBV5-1 CASSLGTSTNQPQHF TGCGCCAGCAGCTTGGGGACGTCAACGAATCAGCCCCAGCATTTT
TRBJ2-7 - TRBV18 CASSPGSSYEQYF TGTGCCAGCTCACCAGGGAGCTCCTACGAGCAGTACTTC
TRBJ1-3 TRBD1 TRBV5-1 CASSAHGQGGNSGNTIYF TGCGCCAGCAGCGCCCACGGACAGGGCGGCAACTCTGGAAACACCATATATTTT
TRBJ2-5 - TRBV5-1 CASTPVPGEETQYF TGCGCCAGCACCCCTGTCCCCGGGGAAGAGACCCAGTACTTC
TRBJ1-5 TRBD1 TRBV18 CASSPPGTGTNQPQHF TGTGCCAGCTCACCACCCGGGACAGGGACAAATCAGCCCCAGCATTTT
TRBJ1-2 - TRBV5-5 CASSLQGGGYTF TGTGCCAGCAGCTTGCAGGGCGGGGGCTACACCTTC
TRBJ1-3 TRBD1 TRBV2 CASNGATGTGGHSGNTIYF TGTGCCAGCAATGGGGCTACGGGGACAGGGGGCCACTCTGGAAACACCATATATTTT
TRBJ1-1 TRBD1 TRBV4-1 CASSQDRWTQGARGTEAFF TGCGCCAGCAGCCAAGATAGGTGGACACAGGGGGCCCGGGGCACTGAAGCTTTCTTT
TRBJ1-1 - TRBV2 CASIGLRGTNTEAFF TGTGCCAGCATAGGGCTAAGAGGTACAAACACTGAAGCTTTCTTT
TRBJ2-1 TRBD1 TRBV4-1 CASSHGTGGRNEQFF TGCGCCAGCAGCCACGGGACAGGGGGCCGGAATGAGCAGTTCTTC
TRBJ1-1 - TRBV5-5 CASSLKSPTGPNTEAFF TGTGCCAGCAGCTTGAAATCGCCGACAGGCCCGAACACTGAAGCTTTCTTT
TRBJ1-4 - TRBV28 CASSLQAQGEKLFF TGTGCCAGCAGTTTACAGGCGCAGGGTGAAAAACTGTTTTTT
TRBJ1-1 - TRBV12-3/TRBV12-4 CASSFLNTEAFF TGTGCCAGCAGTTTCCTGAACACTGAAGCTTTCTTT
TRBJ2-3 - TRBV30 CAWNRGAADTQYF TGTGCCTGGAATCGGGGGGCGGCAGATACGCAGTATTTT
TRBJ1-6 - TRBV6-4 CASSDGAGESSPLHF TGTGCCAGCAGTGACGGGGCAGGGGAGTCTTCACCCCTCCACTTT
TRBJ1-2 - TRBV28 CASRTFQNYGYTF TGTGCCAGCAGGACTTTCCAGAACTATGGCTACACCTTC
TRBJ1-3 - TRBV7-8 CASSLDVGNTIYF TGTGCCAGCAGCTTGGACGTTGGAAACACCATATATTTT
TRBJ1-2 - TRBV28 CASSLFGDSYGYTF TGTGCCAGCAGTTTATTTGGGGACTCTTATGGCTACACCTTC
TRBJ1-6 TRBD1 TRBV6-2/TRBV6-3 CASSYLGTGVASPLHF TGTGCCAGCAGTTACTTAGGAACAGGGGTGGCTTCACCCCTCCACTTT
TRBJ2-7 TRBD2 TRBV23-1 CASSQLGEGLPLFPSSYEQYF TGCGCCAGCAGTCAATTAGGGGAGGGACTACCCCTTTTTCCCAGCTCCTACGAGCAGTACTTC
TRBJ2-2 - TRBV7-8 CASSRAGGRTGELFF TGTGCCAGCAGCCGAGCCGGGGGTCGCACCGGGGAGCTGTTTTTT
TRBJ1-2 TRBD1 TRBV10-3 CAISESNERTGAFNYGYTF TGTGCCATCAGTGAGTCGAATGAGAGGACAGGTGCCTTCAACTATGGCTACACCTTC